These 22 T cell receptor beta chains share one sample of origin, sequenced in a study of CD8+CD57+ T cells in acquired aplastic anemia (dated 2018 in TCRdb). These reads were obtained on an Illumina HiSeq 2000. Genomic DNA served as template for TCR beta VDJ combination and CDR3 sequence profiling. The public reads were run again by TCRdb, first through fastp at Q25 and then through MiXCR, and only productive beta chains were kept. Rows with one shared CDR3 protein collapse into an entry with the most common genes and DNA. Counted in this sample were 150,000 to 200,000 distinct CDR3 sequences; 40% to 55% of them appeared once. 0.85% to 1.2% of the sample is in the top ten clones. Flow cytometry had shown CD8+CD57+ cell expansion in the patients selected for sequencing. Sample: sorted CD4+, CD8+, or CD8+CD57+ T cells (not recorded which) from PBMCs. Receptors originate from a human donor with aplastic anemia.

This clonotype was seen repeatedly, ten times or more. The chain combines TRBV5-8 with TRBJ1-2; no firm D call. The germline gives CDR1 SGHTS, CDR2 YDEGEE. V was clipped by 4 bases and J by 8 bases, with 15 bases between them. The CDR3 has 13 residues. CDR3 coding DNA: TGTGCCAGCAGCAGAAGAGCCAAGGACGGCTACACCTTC. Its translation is CASSRRAKDGYTF.

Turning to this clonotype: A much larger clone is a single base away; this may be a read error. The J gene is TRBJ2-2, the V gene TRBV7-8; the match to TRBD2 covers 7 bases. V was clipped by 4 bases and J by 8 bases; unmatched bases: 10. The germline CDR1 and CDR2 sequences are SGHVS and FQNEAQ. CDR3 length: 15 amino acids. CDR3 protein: CASSSLAEGRGELFF. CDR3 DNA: TGTGCCAGCAGCTCGCTAGCGGAGGGGAGAGGGGAGCTGTTTTTT.

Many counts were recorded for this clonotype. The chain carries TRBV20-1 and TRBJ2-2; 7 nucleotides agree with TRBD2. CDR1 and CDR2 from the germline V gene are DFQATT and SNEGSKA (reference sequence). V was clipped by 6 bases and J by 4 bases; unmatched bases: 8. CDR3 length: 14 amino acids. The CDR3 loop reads CSAFSGGSTGELFF. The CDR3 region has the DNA TGCAGTGCCTTCTCGGGGGGAAGCACCGGGGAGCTGTTTTTT.

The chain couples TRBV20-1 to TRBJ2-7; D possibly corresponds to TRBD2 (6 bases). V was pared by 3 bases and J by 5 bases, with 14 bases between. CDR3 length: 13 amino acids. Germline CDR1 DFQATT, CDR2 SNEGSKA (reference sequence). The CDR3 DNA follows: TGCAGTGCTAGTTGGTTAGGGAGGCACGAGCAGTACTTC. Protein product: CSASWLGRHEQYF.

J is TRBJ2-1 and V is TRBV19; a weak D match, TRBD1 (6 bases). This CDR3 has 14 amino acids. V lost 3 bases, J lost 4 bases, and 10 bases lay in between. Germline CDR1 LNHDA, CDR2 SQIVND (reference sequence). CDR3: CASSIGGAYNEQFF. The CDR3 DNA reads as TGTGCCAGTAGTATTGGGGGCGCGTACAATGAGCAGTTCTTC.

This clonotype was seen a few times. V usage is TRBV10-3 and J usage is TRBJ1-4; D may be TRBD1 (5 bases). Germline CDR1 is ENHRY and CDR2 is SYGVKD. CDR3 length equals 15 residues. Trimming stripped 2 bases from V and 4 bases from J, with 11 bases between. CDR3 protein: CAISEAGTFNEKLFF. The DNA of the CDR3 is TGTGCCATCAGTGAGGCCGGGACTTTTAATGAAAAACTGTTTTTT.

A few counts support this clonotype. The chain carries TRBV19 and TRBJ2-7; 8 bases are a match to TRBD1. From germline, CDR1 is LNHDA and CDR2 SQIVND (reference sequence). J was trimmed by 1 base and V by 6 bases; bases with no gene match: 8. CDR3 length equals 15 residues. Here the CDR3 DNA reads TGTGCCAGTAGGGGACCGGGACAGGCATCCTACGAGCAGTACTTC. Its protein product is CASRGPGQASYEQYF.

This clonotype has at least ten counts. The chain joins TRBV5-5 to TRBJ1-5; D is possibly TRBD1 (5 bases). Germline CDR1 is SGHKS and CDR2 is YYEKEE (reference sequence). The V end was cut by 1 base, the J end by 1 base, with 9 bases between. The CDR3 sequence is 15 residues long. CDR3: CASSLLGGSNQPQHF. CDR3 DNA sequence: TGTGCCAGCAGCTTGTTGGGGGGGAGCAATCAGCCCCAGCATTTT.

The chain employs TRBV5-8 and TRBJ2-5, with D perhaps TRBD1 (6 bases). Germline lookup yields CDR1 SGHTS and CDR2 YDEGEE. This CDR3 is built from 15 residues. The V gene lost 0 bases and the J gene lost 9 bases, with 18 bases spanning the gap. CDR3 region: CASSLGDNGNQPQYF. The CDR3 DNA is TGTGCCAGCAGCTTGGGGGACAATGGCAATCAGCCCCAGTACTTC. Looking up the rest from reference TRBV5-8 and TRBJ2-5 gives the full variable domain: EAGVTQSPTHLIKTRGQQATLRCSPISGHTSVYWYQQALGLGLQFLLWYDEGEERNRGNFPPRFSGRQFPNYSSELNVNALELEDSALYLCASSLGDNGNQPQYFGPGTRLLVL.

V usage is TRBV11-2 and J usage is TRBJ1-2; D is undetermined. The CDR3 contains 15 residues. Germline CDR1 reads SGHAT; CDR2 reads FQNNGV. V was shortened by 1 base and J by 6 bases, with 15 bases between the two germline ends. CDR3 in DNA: TGTGCCAGCAGCTTAGGATCCTTAGGCCCAGATGGCTACACCTTC. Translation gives CASSLGSLGPDGYTF.

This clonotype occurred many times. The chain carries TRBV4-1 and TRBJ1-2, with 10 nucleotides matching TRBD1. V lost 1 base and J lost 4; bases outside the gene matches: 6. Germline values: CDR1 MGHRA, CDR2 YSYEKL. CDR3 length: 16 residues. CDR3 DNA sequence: TGCGCCAGCAGCCAAGGACAGGGGGCCGGTAGCTATGGCTACACCTTC. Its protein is CASSQGQGAGSYGYTF.

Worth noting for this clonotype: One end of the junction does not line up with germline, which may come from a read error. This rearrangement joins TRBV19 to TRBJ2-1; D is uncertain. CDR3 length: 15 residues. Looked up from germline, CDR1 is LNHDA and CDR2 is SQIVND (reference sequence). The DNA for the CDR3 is TGTGCCAGTACCACCCTGATGGGATCCTACAATAAGCAGTTCTTC. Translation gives CASTTLMGSYNKQFF.

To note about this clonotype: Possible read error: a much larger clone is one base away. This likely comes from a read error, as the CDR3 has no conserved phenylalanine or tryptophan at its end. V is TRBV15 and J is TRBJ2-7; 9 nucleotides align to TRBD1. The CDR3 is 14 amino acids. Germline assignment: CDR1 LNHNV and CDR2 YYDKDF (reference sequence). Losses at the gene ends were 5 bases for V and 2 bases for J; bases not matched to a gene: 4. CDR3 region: CATSDRTGAYEQYL. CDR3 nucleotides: TGTGCCACCAGCGACCGGACAGGGGCCTACGAGCAGTACCTC.

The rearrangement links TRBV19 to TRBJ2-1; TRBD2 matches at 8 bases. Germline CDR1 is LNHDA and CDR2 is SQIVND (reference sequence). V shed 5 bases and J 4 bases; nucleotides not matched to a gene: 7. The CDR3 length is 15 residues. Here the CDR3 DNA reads TGTGCCAGTAGTGAGAAGCGGGAGTATTACAATGAGCAGTTCTTC. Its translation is CASSEKREYYNEQFF.

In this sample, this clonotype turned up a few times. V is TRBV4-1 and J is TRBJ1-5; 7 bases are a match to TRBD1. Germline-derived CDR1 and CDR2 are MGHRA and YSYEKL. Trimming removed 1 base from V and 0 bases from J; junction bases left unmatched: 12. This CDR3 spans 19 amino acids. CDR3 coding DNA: TGCGCCAGCAGCCAAGTCCCCGGACAGGAGAGATATAGCAATCAGCCCCAGCATTTT. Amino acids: CASSQVPGQERYSNQPQHF.

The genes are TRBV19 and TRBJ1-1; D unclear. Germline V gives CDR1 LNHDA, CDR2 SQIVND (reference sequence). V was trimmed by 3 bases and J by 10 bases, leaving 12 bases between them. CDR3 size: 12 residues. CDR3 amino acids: CASSIFQWGAFF. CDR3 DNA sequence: TGTGCCAGTAGTATTTTCCAGTGGGGAGCTTTCTTT.

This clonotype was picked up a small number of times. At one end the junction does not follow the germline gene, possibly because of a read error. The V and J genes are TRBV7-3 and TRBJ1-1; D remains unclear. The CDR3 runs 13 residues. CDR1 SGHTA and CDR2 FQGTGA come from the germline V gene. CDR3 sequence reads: CASSLTLDTEAFF. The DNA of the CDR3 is TGTGCCAGCAGCTTAACCCTCGACACTGAGGCTTTCTTT.

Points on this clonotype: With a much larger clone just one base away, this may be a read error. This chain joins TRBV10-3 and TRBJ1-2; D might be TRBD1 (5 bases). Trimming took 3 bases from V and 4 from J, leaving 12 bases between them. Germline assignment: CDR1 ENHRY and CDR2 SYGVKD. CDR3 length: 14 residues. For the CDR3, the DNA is TGTGCCATCAGTGATTCGGGGACGGTCTATGGCTACACCTTC. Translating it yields CAISDSGTVYGYTF.

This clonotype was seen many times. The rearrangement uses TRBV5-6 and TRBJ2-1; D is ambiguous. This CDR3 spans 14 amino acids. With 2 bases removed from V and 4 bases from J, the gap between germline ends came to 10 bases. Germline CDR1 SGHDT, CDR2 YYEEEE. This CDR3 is CASSFLVRYNEQFF. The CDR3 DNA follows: TGTGCCAGCAGCTTCCTGGTTCGTTACAATGAGCAGTTCTTC.

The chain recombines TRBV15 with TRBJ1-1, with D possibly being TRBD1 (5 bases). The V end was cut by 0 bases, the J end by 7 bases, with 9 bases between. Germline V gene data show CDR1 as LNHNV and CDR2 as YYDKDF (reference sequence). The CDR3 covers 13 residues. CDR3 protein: CATSRDGTDEAFF. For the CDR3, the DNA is TGTGCCACCAGCAGAGATGGGACGGATGAAGCTTTCTTT.

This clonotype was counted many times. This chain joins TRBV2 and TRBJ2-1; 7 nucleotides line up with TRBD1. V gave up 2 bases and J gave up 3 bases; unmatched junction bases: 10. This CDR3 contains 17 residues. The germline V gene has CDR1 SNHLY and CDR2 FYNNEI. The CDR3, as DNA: TGTGCCAGCAGTGAATATTCCGACAGGGTAAACTACAATGAGCAGTTCTTC. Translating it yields CASSEYSDRVNYNEQFF.

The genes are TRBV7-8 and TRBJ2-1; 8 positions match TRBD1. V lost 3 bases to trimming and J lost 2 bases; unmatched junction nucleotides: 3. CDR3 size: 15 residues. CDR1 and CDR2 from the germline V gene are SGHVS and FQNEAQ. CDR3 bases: TGTGCCAGCAGCTTCGACAGGGGTCCCTACAATGAGCAGTTCTTC. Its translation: CASSFDRGPYNEQFF.